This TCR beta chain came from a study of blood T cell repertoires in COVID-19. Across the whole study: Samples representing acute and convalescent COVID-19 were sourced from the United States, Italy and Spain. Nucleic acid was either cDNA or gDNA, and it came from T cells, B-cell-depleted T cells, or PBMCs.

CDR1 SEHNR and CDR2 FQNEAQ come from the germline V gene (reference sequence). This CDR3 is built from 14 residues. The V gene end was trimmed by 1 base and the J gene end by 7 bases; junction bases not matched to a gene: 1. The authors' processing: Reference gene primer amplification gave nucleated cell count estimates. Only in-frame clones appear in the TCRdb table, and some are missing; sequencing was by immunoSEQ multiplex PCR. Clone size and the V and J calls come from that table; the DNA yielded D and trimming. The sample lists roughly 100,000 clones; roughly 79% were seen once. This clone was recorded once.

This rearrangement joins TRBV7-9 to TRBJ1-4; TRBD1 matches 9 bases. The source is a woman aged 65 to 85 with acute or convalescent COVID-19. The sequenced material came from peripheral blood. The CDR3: CASSLGQGVEKLFF. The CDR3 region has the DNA TGTGCCAGCAGCTTAGGACAGGGGGTTGAAAAACTGTTTTTT.